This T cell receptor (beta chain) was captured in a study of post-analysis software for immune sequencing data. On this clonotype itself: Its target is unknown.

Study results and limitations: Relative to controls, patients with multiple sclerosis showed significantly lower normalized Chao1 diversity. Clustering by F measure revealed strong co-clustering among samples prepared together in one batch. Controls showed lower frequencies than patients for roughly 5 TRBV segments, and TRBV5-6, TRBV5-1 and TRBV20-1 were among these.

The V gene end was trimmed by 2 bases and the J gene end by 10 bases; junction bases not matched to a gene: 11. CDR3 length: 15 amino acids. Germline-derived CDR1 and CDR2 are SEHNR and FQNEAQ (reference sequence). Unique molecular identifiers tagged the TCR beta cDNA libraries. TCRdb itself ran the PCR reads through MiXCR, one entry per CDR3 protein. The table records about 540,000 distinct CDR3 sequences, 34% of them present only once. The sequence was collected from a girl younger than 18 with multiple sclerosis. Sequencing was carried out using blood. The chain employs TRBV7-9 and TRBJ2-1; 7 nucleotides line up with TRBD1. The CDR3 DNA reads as TGTGCCAGCAGCTTAATGGGACAGTTCAGGGACGAGCAGTTCTTC. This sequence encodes CASSLMGQFRDEQFF.